This T cell receptor (beta chain) is drawn from a study of CD8+CD57+ T cells in acquired aplastic anemia listed by TCRdb under 2018. Broadly, across the study: On average, sorted CD4+ and CD8+ cells yielded 3.2 ug of extracted DNA, with a range of about 0.19 to 30 ug. For healthy donor samples, the average read count was around 10 million for CD4+ cells and approximately 11 million for CD8+ cells.

In this sample, this clonotype turned up many times. Its antigen remains undetermined. No base qualities exist here, and no much larger clone lies one base off it. The paper's findings and limits, for the study overall: CD8+ Simpson's diversity did not differ significantly between patients and healthy controls (P=0.060). Although 25 to 30 CD8+ CDR3 sequences were shared by patients and controls, these sequences appeared highly expressed in patients and within the immunodominant clones of patients.

In this study, sorted CD4+ and CD8+ T cells from the blood of healthy subjects and of severe aplastic anemia patients had their TCR repertoires deep-sequenced. Ficoll-Paque density gradient centrifugation was used to isolate peripheral blood mononuclear cells. Before DNA extraction, CD4+ and CD8+ T cells were sorted with FACS or magnetic beads. CDR1 is given as SGHTA and CDR2 as FQGNSA, both from the germline V gene. V lost 2 bases and J lost 0 bases; the stretch between them is 8 bases long. The CDR3 has 15 amino acids, counting the end cysteine and phenylalanine. The DNA shown is the 45-base CDR3, in frame from base 1. Genomic DNA was used as template for profiling of TCR beta VDJ combinations and CDR3 sequences. TCR repertoire sequencing was run on an Illumina HiSeq 2000. Per the original workflow: TRBV/TRBJ rearrangement plots, CDR3 size and DJ length profiles, and Simpson's diversity index were used to evaluate the repertoires. The most abundant DNA sequence in the deep sequencing data was taken as the immunodominant clone. CDR3 amino acid sequences were screened for sharing across subjects and were compared with published repertoires and the VDJdb database. The public reads were reprocessed in TCRdb via fastp at Q25 and MiXCR, keeping in-frame beta chains. Every CDR3 protein is listed once, alongside the most common genes and DNA of its rows. None of the V and J calls come from the authors' own analysis; TCRdb made them. This sample lists 400,000 to 450,000 distinct CDR3 sequences; about 70% were detected once. The ten largest make up 3% to 5% of the sample.

Recombination connected TRBV7-2 to TRBJ1-5; the D gene cannot be named for sure. Source material: sorted CD4+, CD8+, or CD8+CD57+ T cells (not recorded which) from PBMCs. This sequence was found in a human donor in good health, serving as a control. The DNA sequence is given as TGTGCCAGCAGCTTATTGGAAGATAGCAATCAGCCCCAGCATTTT. Translated, it gives CASSLLEDSNQPQHF. Here the CDR3 is joined to the reference TRBV7-2 and TRBJ1-5 genes, and the full variable domain is: GAGVSQSPSNKVTEKGKDVELRCDPISGHTALYWYRQSLGQGLEFLIYFQGNSAPDKSGLPSDRFSAERTGGSVSTLTIQRTQQEDSAVYLCASSLLEDSNQPQHFGDGTRLSIL.